This T cell receptor beta chain was captured by sequencing in a study of cytomegalovirus exposure and HLA in healthy donors. Points from the study as a whole: The authors considered a cluster of highly shared sequence variants likely to be a sequencing artifact.

The V gene lost 4 bases and the J gene lost 2 bases, with 9 bases spanning the gap. This CDR3 spans 14 amino acids. Germline-derived CDR1 and CDR2 are SGHRS and YFSETQ. A word on this clone: Antigen unknown. Other DNA variants within this sample encode the same CDR3.

Primers: 60 Vbeta forward and 13 Jbeta reverse. The table came from immunoSEQ multiplex PCR; TCRdb's copy has only in-frame clones and leaves some out. This table holds under 150,000 clones, more than 80% found once. The V gene is TRBV5-1, the J gene TRBJ2-2; tentatively, D is TRBD1 (6 bases). Sequencing was done on a sample of PBMCs. The TCR was taken from a woman aged 40 to 50 in good health and CMV-seropositive. CDR3: CASSLTGNTGELFF. DNA of the CDR3: TGCGCCAGCAGCCTGACAGGAAACACCGGGGAGCTGTTTTTT.